The 17 T cell receptor beta chains reported below all come from one sample, sequenced in a study of cytomegalovirus exposure and HLA in healthy donors. Profiling relied on immunoSEQ multiplex PCR, and the TCRdb table lists in-frame clones only, not all of them. There are under 300,000 clones in the sample; roughly 85% occur only once, and over 0.95% lies in the top ten. The sequenced material came from PBMCs. The receptors stem from a woman between 18 and 29 years old in good health and CMV-seronegative.

In this sample, this clone turned up once. This chain links TRBV30 with TRBJ1-2; TRBD1 matches at 8 bases. The CDR3 is 12 amino acids. V shed 5 bases and J 6 bases; nucleotides not matched to a gene: 5. Germline CDR1 reads GTSNPN; CDR2 reads SVGIG (reference sequence). CDR3 in DNA: TGTGCCTGGCAGGGGGCTCGCAATGGCTACACCTTC. As protein: CAWQGARNGYTF.

CDR3 nucleotide sequence: TGTGCCAGCTCACCACCGTCCACCTACAATGAGCAGTTCTTC. It codes for CASSPPSTYNEQFF. J is TRBJ2-1 and V is TRBV18, with unresolved D. Germline assignment: CDR1 KGHSH and CDR2 LQKENI. Trimming cost V 0 bases and J 2 bases, with 5 bases left between them. CDR3 length: 14 residues.

Turning to this clone: Other nucleotide sequences in the sample specify the same CDR3. The chain is built from TRBV5-1 and TRBJ2-7; a weak D match, TRBD1 (5 bases). This CDR3 is built from 14 residues. The V gene's germline CDR1 is SGHRS and CDR2 YFSETQ. V was trimmed by 2 bases and J by 2 bases, leaving 11 bases between them. Here the CDR3 reads CASSFGQGPYEQYF. The CDR3 region has the DNA TGCGCCAGCAGCTTTGGTCAGGGCCCCTACGAGCAGTACTTC.

A single count supports this clone. The rearrangement uses TRBV5-1 and TRBJ1-4; 9 bases are shared with TRBD1. This CDR3 comprises 14 residues. V gave up 4 bases and J gave up 8 bases; unmatched junction bases: 6. Germline values: CDR1 SGHRS, CDR2 YFSETQ. In DNA, the CDR3 is TGCGCCAGCAGCCCAGGACAGGGGCGCGAAAAACTGTTTTTT. This translates into CASSPGQGREKLFF.

The genes are TRBV19 and TRBJ1-2; TRBD1 matches at 9 bases. The CDR3 spans 15 residues. Germline trimming cut 6 bases from V and 3 bases from J; bases unmatched to any gene: 8. CDR1 is LNHDA, CDR2 SQIVND, per germline (reference sequence). The CDR3 nucleotides read TGTGCCAGTAGCACTACAGGGGGCGCATACTATGGCTACACCTTC. Protein product: CASSTTGGAYYGYTF.

This clone turned up a few times. J is TRBJ2-2 and V is TRBV30, with D possibly TRBD2 on 5 matching bases. The CDR3 totals 15 residues. In germline, CDR1 is GTSNPN, CDR2 SVGIG (reference sequence). Deletions cut 0 bases from V and 7 bases from J, with 15 bases between. CDR3 sequence (DNA): TGTGCCTGGAGTGTAGGTTCGGGGTTTCACGGGGAGCTGTTTTTT. It specifies CAWSVGSGFHGELFF.

The chain joins TRBV2 to TRBJ2-7; 10 positions agree with TRBD1. The CDR3 totals 13 residues. Per the germline V gene, CDR1 is SNHLY and CDR2 is FYNNEI. The V gene end was trimmed by 6 bases and the J gene end by 7 bases; junction bases not matched to a gene: 6. This CDR3 reads CASRPRGQGEQYF. The CDR3 nucleotides read TGTGCCAGCAGGCCCAGGGGACAGGGGGAGCAGTACTTC.

This clone occurred a few times. The chain couples TRBV2 to TRBJ1-5, with D unresolved. The V gene's germline CDR1 is SNHLY and CDR2 FYNNEI. The CDR3 runs 13 residues. V was cut by 7 bases and J by 2 bases, with 9 bases left in between. The CDR3 here is CASTAEGNQPQHF. CDR3 nucleotides: TGTGCCAGCACCGCGGAAGGCAATCAGCCCCAGCATTTT.

The genes are TRBV27 and TRBJ1-2; 10 bases match TRBD1. The CDR3 loop spans 15 amino acids. Germline assignment: CDR1 MNHEY and CDR2 SMNVEV (reference sequence). V dropped 5 bases and J dropped 4; count of bases not matched to a gene: 7. CDR3 loop: CASSTGTGDLYGYTF. CDR3 coding DNA: TGTGCCAGCAGTACAGGGACAGGGGACCTCTATGGCTACACCTTC.

This rearrangement joins TRBV10-3 to TRBJ2-1, with D unclear. Germline V gene lookup returns CDR1 ENHRY and CDR2 SYGVKD. The CDR3 covers 16 residues. V dropped 3 bases and J dropped 1 base, with 13 bases sitting between them. The CDR3 loop reads CAISDLERRSYNEQFF. In nucleotides, the CDR3 is TGTGCCATCAGTGATTTGGAGCGCCGTTCCTACAATGAGCAGTTCTTC.

The V and J genes are TRBV6-6 and TRBJ2-7, with D possibly TRBD1 on 5 matching bases. The CDR3 runs to 16 residues. V was cut by 2 bases and J by 0 bases, with 14 bases left in between. Germline lookup yields CDR1 MNHNY and CDR2 SVGAGI (reference sequence). CDR3 DNA: TGTGCCAGCAGTTACCAGGACATTTACTACTCCTACGAGCAGTACTTC. It yields the protein CASSYQDIYYSYEQYF.

V and J are TRBV6-5 and TRBJ1-2, with unresolved D. Germline V gene lookup returns CDR1 MNHEY and CDR2 SVGAGI. Trimming took 6 bases from V and 3 from J, leaving 11 bases between them. The CDR3 is 13 residues long. The CDR3, as DNA: TGTGCCAGCAGCCTCAGTCGGGACTATGGCTACACCTTC. It translates to CASSLSRDYGYTF.

The rearrangement joins TRBV10-3 to TRBJ1-5; D ambiguous. The CDR3 consists of 16 residues. V gave up 6 bases and J gave up 2 bases, with 17 bases separating them. In germline, CDR1 is ENHRY, CDR2 SYGVKD. The CDR3 here is CAIRPAGEGGNQPQHF. CDR3 DNA: TGTGCCATCAGGCCGGCCGGGGAGGGTGGCAATCAGCCCCAGCATTTT.

This chain uses TRBV19 with TRBJ2-7; TRBD2 matches at 8 bases. The CDR3 totals 13 residues. CDR1 is LNHDA, CDR2 SQIVND, per germline (reference sequence). V lost 3 bases to trimming and J lost 5 bases; unmatched junction nucleotides: 3. CDR3: CASSIGTSNEQYF. In nucleotides, the CDR3 is TGTGCCAGTAGTATCGGGACTAGTAACGAGCAGTACTTC.

This clone was seen a single time. CDR3 protein: CASSLGGADYGYTF. CDR3 sequence (DNA): TGTGCCAGCAGTTTAGGGGGCGCCGACTATGGCTACACCTTC. The chain combines TRBV28 with TRBJ1-2; D may be TRBD1 (6 bases). This CDR3 region has 14 residues. CDR1 MDHEN and CDR2 SYDVKM come from the germline V gene. The ends were cut back, 2 bases at V and 3 bases at J, with 10 bases in the middle.

The chain has TRBV7-9 and TRBJ2-2, with D tentatively TRBD1 (6 bases). Trimming shortened V by 3 bases and J by 4 bases, and 12 bases separated the two germline ends. Germline V gene sequence: CDR1 SEHNR, CDR2 FQNEAQ (reference sequence). The CDR3 is 15 amino acids. CDR3 DNA sequence: TGTGCCAGCAGCTTGTGGGGGCACACCACCGGGGAGCTGTTTTTT. Amino acids: CASSLWGHTTGELFF.

This rearrangement joins TRBV6-1 to TRBJ2-1, with D possibly matching TRBD2 (7 bases). Trimming removed 7 bases at V and 4 bases at J, with 14 bases between. Germline V lookup: CDR1 MNHNS, CDR2 SASEGT. This CDR3 contains 14 residues. The DNA of the CDR3 is TGTGCCAGCATGCGGAGGGGGGGTTACAATGAGCAGTTCTTC. Amino acids: CASMRRGGYNEQFF.